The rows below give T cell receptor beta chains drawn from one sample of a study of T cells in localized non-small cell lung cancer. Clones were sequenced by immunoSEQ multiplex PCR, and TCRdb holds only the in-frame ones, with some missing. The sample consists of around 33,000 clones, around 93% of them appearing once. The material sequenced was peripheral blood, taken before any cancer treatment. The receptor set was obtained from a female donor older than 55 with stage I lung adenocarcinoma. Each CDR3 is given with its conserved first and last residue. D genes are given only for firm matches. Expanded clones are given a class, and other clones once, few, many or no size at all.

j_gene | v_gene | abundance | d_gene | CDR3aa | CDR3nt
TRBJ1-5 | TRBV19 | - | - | CASSKQGAQPQHF | TGTGCCAGTAGTAAACAGGGAGCTCAGCCCCAGCATTTT
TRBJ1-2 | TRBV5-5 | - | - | CASSFDSNYGYTF | TGTGCCAGCAGCTTCGACAGTAACTATGGCTACACCTTC
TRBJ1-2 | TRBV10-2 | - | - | CASSGMGNYGYTF | TGCGCCAGCAGTGGAATGGGAAACTATGGCTACACCTTC
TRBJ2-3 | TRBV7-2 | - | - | CASSADLEQYF | TGTGCCAGCAGCGCGGACTTAGAGCAGTATTTT
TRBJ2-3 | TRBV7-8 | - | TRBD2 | CASSFDVGGLAGLDTQYF | TGTGCCAGCAGCTTTGATGTGGGGGGACTAGCGGGGCTTGATACGCAGTATTTT
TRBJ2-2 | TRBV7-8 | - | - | CASSLVGGYGELFF | TGTGCCAGCAGCCTGGTCGGGGGCTACGGGGAGCTGTTTTTT
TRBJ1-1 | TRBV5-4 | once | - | CASSGGTSEAFF | TGTGCCAGCAGCGGGGGGACTTCTGAAGCTTTCTTT
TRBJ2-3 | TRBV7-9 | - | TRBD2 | CASSFLAGIDTQYF | TGTGCCAGCAGCTTCCTAGCGGGGATAGATACGCAGTATTTT
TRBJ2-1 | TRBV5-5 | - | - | CASSLWDSKQFF | TGTGCCAGCAGCTTGTGGGATTCGAAGCAGTTCTTC
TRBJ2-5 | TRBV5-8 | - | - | CASSLEGRRETQYF | TGTGCCAGCAGCTTGGAGGGGCGTCGGGAGACCCAGTACTTC
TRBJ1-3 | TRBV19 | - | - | CASSIGGADSGNTIYF | TGTGCCAGTAGTATTGGCGGGGCCGACTCTGGAAACACCATATATTTT